This T cell receptor beta chain derives from a study of human T cells and chemical hapten exposure. Time point indicated: patch test 1, 2 weeks after DPC sensitization. As to treatment: therapeutic diphenylcyclopropenone sensitization with weekly scalp DPC. Staff drew blood before applying each patch test. The study's findings and limits: TCRs at a frequency above 1 in 1000 stayed unchanged with DPC sensitization.

With 4 bases removed from V and 5 bases from J, the gap between germline ends came to 8 bases. The germline CDR1 and CDR2 sequences are GTSNPN and SVGIG (reference sequence). The CDR3 has 11 amino acids. One entry per CDR3 protein, called by TCRdb with MiXCR from the RACE reads. The sample lists 180,000 or so distinct CDR3 sequences; 14% were seen once. As to this clonotype: Its antigen is unknown.

The chain employs TRBV30 and TRBJ2-5; possible D gene TRBD2, 6 bases. The sequenced sample was whole blood, obtained in connection with sensitization to the hapten diphenylcyclopropenone (DPC). This receptor was identified in a woman in her 30s with alopecia areata. Some clones in this sample may be carry-over from other donors' samples. CDR3 residues: CAWTGEETQYF. The DNA of the CDR3 is TGTGCCTGGACGGGGGAGGAGACCCAGTACTTC.